The sample holds one count of the clone carrying this T cell receptor beta chain. Its antigen is undetermined. J lost 6 bases, V lost 7 bases, and 10 bases had no gene match. The V gene's germline CDR1 is KGHSH and CDR2 LQKENI. There are 15 residues in the CDR3. The sample belongs to a study of T cell responses to AZD1222 COVID-19 vaccine. General observations from the study: Among spike-specific TCRs, nearly half reportedly target unmutated variant regions.

Here immunoSEQ multiplex PCR was the method, and the copy in TCRdb shows in-frame clones only, minus some. Of about 140,000 clones in the sample, approximately 92% were seen once. The gene calls are TRBV18 and TRBJ1-2; TRBD1 matches at 11 bases. This sequence was found in an adult in good health. The sequences come from peripheral blood, collected on day 0 of AZD1222 vaccination. The CDR3 protein is CASFERDRGAHGYTF. Written as DNA, the CDR3 is TGTGCCAGCTTCGAACGGGACAGGGGGGCACATGGCTACACCTTC.